Each of the 6 T cell receptor beta chains below was sequenced from the same sample in a study of T cells in localized non-small cell lung cancer. Data came from immunoSEQ multiplex PCR; TCRdb stores just in-frame clones and leaves some out. Of about 910 clones listed, 15% to 25% are singletons. The sample in question was normal lung tissue next to the tumor, obtained before any cancer treatment. The receptors were sampled from a male donor aged 60 or over with stage II squamous cell lung carcinoma.

This clone was counted only a few times. This sequence joins TRBV11-3 and TRBJ1-1; maybe TRBD1 (5 bases). V lost 2 bases and J 1 base, leaving 8 bases between the germline ends. The CDR3 spans 14 residues. CDR1 is SGHNT and CDR2 is YENEEA in the germline V gene. CDR3 in amino acids: CASSLRGPNTEAFF. In nucleotides, the CDR3 is TGTGCCAGCAGCTTACGGGGCCCGAACACTGAAGCTTTCTTT.

This clone was recorded a few times. The rearrangement joins TRBV11-3 to TRBJ2-7; 7 bases line up with TRBD1. V shed 4 bases, J shed 0 bases, and the junction held 6 bases outside the gene matches. Germline CDR1 and CDR2: SGHNT and YENEEA. This CDR3 spans 15 amino acids. The CDR3 region is CASSSPRGSSYEQYF. The CDR3 region has the DNA TGTGCCAGCAGCTCCCCCAGGGGGAGCTCCTACGAGCAGTACTTC.

The chain has TRBV5-1 and TRBJ1-1; D might be TRBD1 (5 bases). The CDR3 extends over 16 amino acids. V lost 0 bases to trimming and J lost 1 base, with 13 bases between them. From germline, CDR1 is SGHRS and CDR2 YFSETQ. For the CDR3, the DNA is TGCGCCAGCAGCTTGGCCGGGGGGGTTTCGAACACTGAAGCTTTCTTT. Protein sequence: CASSLAGGVSNTEAFF. The variable domain in full, completed from reference TRBV5-1 and TRBJ1-1, reads KAGVTQTPRYLIKTRGQQVTLSCSPISGHRSVSWYQQTPGQGLQFLFEYFSETQRNKGNFPGRFSGRQFSNSRSEMNVSTLELGDSALYLCASSLAGGVSNTEAFFGQGTRLTVV.

The chain carries TRBV19 and TRBJ1-1, with a tentative D call TRBD1 (6 bases). Germline V gives CDR1 LNHDA, CDR2 SQIVND (reference sequence). CDR3 length: 13 amino acids. Deletions cut 5 bases from V and 5 bases from J, with 12 bases between. CDR3 in amino acids: CASSVDRRTEAFF. The CDR3 coding sequence is TGTGCCAGTAGTGTTGACAGGCGAACTGAAGCTTTCTTT. The variable domain in full, completed from reference TRBV19 and TRBJ1-1, reads DGGITQSPKYLFRKEGQNVTLSCEQNLNHDAMYWYRQDPGQGLRLIYYSQIVNDFQKGDIAEGYSVSREKKESFPLTVTSAQKNPTAFYLCASSVDRRTEAFFGQGTRLTVV.

This chain connects TRBV9 to TRBJ1-2; 7 bases line up with TRBD1. The junction had 16 bases not matched to a gene; V was cut back by 4 bases and J by 4 bases. This CDR3 has 17 amino acids. Germline CDR1 and CDR2: SGDLS and YYNGEE. The CDR3: CASSTGMGAGGSYGYTF. CDR3 coding DNA: TGTGCCAGCAGCACCGGGATGGGTGCAGGGGGATCCTATGGCTACACCTTC.

This clone was observed a handful of times. The genes are TRBV28 and TRBJ2-7; D not certain. The length of the CDR3 is 14 residues. The germline V gene has CDR1 MDHEN and CDR2 SYDVKM. Between the trimmed V and J ends, which lost 2 bases and 2 bases, there was a span of 10 bases. The CDR3 nucleotides read TGTGCCAGCAGTTTAGTCCCCAGAGCCTACGAGCAGTACTTC. Its protein is CASSLVPRAYEQYF.